Shown below are 14 T cell receptor beta chains from a single sample sequenced in a study of response to subunit inactivated influenza vaccine. One entry per CDR3 protein, called by TCRdb with MiXCR from the RT-PCR reads. The table has 650,000 to 800,000 distinct CDR3 sequences, more than 11% seen once; the top ten hold 6.5% to 8.5%. The sample consisted of PBMCs from blood, taken 14 to 15 days before vaccination. The receptor source for this set is a man in his forties or fifties who received an inactivated influenza vaccine.

This clonotype was recorded a few times. The gene calls are TRBV29-1 and TRBJ2-1, with 9 bases matching TRBD2. The ends lost 3 bases at V and 4 bases at J; junction bases unmatched: 4. This CDR3 has 14 amino acids. Germline lookup yields CDR1 SQVTM and CDR2 ANQGSEA. CDR3 coding DNA: TGCAGCGTTGACGGACTAGCGCTTTACAATGAGCAGTTCTTC. Its translation: CSVDGLALYNEQFF.

This clonotype showed up just a few times. The genes are TRBV28 and TRBJ2-3, with unresolved D. The length of the CDR3 is 11 residues. Deletions cut 6 bases from V and 7 bases from J, with 8 bases between. The germline CDR1 and CDR2 sequences are MDHEN and SYDVKM. The CDR3, as DNA: TGTGCCAGCAGAAGGTTGAATACGCAGTATTTT. It specifies CASRRLNTQYF.

This clonotype showed up just a few times. The rearrangement joins TRBV11-1 to TRBJ2-6; tentatively, D is TRBD1 (6 bases). V was clipped by 4 bases and J by 3 bases, with 19 bases between them. This CDR3 spans 18 amino acids. The germline gives CDR1 SGHAT, CDR2 FQDESV (reference sequence). The CDR3 spells CASSSTIFQGFGANVLTF. CDR3 bases: TGTGCCAGCAGCTCTACAATTTTTCAGGGGTTTGGGGCCAACGTCCTGACTTTC.

The J gene is TRBJ2-6, the V gene TRBV12-3 or TRBV12-4; perhaps TRBD1 as D (6 bases). Trimming removed 6 bases from V and 4 bases from J, with 19 bases in between. The CDR3 contains 17 residues. CDR3 nucleotide sequence: TGTGCCAGCAGGAACAGGGATAAAGAGTCCGGGGCCAACGTCCTGACTTTC. Translation gives CASRNRDKESGANVLTF.

The rearrangement joins TRBV5-6 to TRBJ1-5; D not certain. Trimming shortened V by 0 bases and J by 0 bases, and 7 bases separated the two germline ends. Germline CDR1 is SGHDT and CDR2 is YYEEEE. The CDR3 consists of 15 residues. CDR3 protein: CASSLGRVSNQPQHF. CDR3 nucleotides: TGTGCCAGCAGCTTGGGACGGGTTAGCAATCAGCCCCAGCATTTT.

The rearrangement uses TRBV12-5 and TRBJ2-3; D might be TRBD2 (6 bases). CDR1 and CDR2 (germline): LGHNT, FRNRAP. V was clipped by 1 base and J by 0 bases, with 8 bases between them. The CDR3 is 15 amino acids. CDR3 nucleotide sequence: TGTGCTAGTGGTTTGGCCGGACTAAGCACAGATACGCAGTATTTT. Amino acids: CASGLAGLSTDTQYF.

CDR3 nucleotide sequence: TGTGCCAGCAGCTTAGGGGTAGCGCCAGCCTACGAGCAGTACTTC. It is translated as CASSLGVAPAYEQYF. The J gene is TRBJ2-7, the V gene TRBV7-3; D perhaps matches TRBD2 (5 bases). V was shortened by 2 bases and J by 2 bases, with 13 bases between the two germline ends. Germline V gene lookup returns CDR1 SGHTA and CDR2 FQGTGA. The CDR3 length is 15 residues.

This clonotype was detected only a few times. V gene TRBV10-3 combines with J gene TRBJ1-6; D unresolved. This CDR3 is built from 12 residues. Germline V gives CDR1 ENHRY, CDR2 SYGVKD. Trimming took off 8 bases at V and 5 bases at J, with 7 bases between the two ends. CDR3 nucleotides: TGTGCCATCGCACGGGATAATTCACCCCTCCACTTT. This sequence encodes CAIARDNSPLHF.

This clonotype was counted between two and nine times. This chain uses TRBV15 with TRBJ2-1; weak D call: TRBD2 (7 bases). The V end lost 0 bases, the J end lost 5 bases, and 17 bases lay between the germline ends. The germline V gene encodes CDR1 LNHNV and CDR2 YYDKDF (reference sequence). This CDR3 is 17 amino acids long. The CDR3 spells CATSRDLGGQGHNEQFF. The CDR3 DNA follows: TGTGCCACCAGCAGAGACTTGGGGGGGCAGGGTCACAATGAGCAGTTCTTC.

The chain is built from TRBV5-1 and TRBJ2-7; TRBD1 might be the D (5 bases). Germline CDR1 is SGHRS and CDR2 is YFSETQ. CDR3 size: 15 residues. Trimming removed 0 bases at V and 4 bases at J, with 14 bases between. CDR3 amino acids: CASSLAATGSYEQYF. CDR3 sequence (DNA): TGCGCCAGCAGCTTGGCCGCAACAGGATCTTACGAGCAGTACTTC.

The chain employs TRBV12-3 or TRBV12-4 and TRBJ2-2; 9 nucleotides agree with TRBD1. This CDR3 comprises 15 residues. The V and J ends lost 8 bases and 6 bases, in that order; junction bases with no gene match: 10. DNA for the CDR3: TGTGCCAGCCCCCCCCGACAGGGGGACGCCGGGGAGCTGTTTTTT. It encodes CASPPRQGDAGELFF.

The V gene is TRBV25-1, the J gene TRBJ1-1; the match to TRBD1 covers 7 bases. Germline CDR1 reads MGHDK; CDR2 reads SYGVNS. The CDR3 spans 14 residues. J was trimmed by 5 bases and V by 0 bases; bases with no gene match: 3. For the CDR3, the DNA is TGTGCCAGCAGTGAATACAGGGGGAGTACTGAAGCTTTCTTT. It codes for CASSEYRGSTEAFF.

This chain uses TRBV20-1 with TRBJ2-7, with 8 bases identical to TRBD2. This CDR3 comprises 15 residues. Germline values: CDR1 DFQATT, CDR2 SNEGSKA (reference sequence). Trimming removed 3 bases from V and 0 bases from J; junction bases left unmatched: 7. The CDR3 sequence is CSASDPSGGSYEQYF. DNA for the CDR3: TGCAGTGCTAGTGACCCCAGCGGGGGCTCCTACGAGCAGTACTTC.

This clonotype was seen only a few times. The chain joins TRBV5-1 to TRBJ1-3, with TRBD1 as a possible D gene (5 bases). With 0 bases removed from V and 4 bases from J, the gap between germline ends came to 11 bases. The CDR3 length is 15 residues. The germline CDR1 and CDR2 sequences are SGHRS and YFSETQ. The CDR3 loop is CASSLGSGRGNTIYF. The DNA for the CDR3 is TGCGCCAGCAGCTTGGGCTCGGGACGGGGAAACACCATATATTTT.